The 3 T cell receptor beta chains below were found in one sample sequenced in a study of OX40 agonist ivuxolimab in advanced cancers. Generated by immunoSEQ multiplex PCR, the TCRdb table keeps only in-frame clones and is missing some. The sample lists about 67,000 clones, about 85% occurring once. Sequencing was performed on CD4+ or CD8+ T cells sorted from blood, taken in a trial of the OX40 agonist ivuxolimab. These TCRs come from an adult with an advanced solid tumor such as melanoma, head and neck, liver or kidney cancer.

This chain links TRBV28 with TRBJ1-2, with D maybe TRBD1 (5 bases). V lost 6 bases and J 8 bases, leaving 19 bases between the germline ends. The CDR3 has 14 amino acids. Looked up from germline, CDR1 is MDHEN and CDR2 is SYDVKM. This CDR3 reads CASREAGLRVGYTF. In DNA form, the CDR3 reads TGTGCCAGCAGAGAGGCGGGGCTTAGGGTGGGCTACACCTTC.

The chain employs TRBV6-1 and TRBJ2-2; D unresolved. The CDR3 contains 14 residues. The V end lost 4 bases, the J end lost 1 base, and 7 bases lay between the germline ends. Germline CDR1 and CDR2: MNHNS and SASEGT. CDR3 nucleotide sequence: TGTGCCAGCAGTGGGGCCGTGAACACCGGGGAGCTGTTTTTT. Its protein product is CASSGAVNTGELFF.

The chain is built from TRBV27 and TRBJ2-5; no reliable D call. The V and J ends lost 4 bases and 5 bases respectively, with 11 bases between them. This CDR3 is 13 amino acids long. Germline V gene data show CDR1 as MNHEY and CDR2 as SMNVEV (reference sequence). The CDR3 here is CASSSPGRETQYF. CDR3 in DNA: TGTGCCAGCAGTTCCCCCGGGCGGGAGACCCAGTACTTC.